The next 18 T cell receptor beta chains were all read from a single sample in a study of blood T cell repertoires in COVID-19. Sequencing was performed with immunoSEQ multiplex PCR; in TCRdb, only in-frame clones are kept and a portion is missing. The sample contains 200,000 to 250,000 clones, 80% to 90% of which appear only once. Material: peripheral blood. Every receptor here comes from a man older than 75 with acute or convalescent COVID-19.

V usage is TRBV25-1 and J usage is TRBJ2-5, with 8 bases matching TRBD1. Germline V lookup: CDR1 MGHDK, CDR2 SYGVNS. The V and J ends lost 6 bases and 4 bases, in that order; junction bases with no gene match: 4. This CDR3 has 13 amino acids. CDR3: CASRAGGPETQYF. DNA for the CDR3: TGTGCCAGCAGGGCAGGGGGCCCAGAGACCCAGTACTTC.

V and J are TRBV19 and TRBJ2-1; D gene ambiguous. Trimming took 5 bases from V and 5 from J, leaving 10 bases between them. The CDR3 loop spans 13 amino acids. The germline V gene has CDR1 LNHDA and CDR2 SQIVND (reference sequence). The CDR3, as DNA: TGTGCCAGTAGTGAACGGGTCGACAATGAGCAGTTCTTC. Protein sequence: CASSERVDNEQFF. Using reference TRBV19 and TRBJ2-1 for the parts outside the CDR3, the full variable domain is DGGITQSPKYLFRKEGQNVTLSCEQNLNHDAMYWYRQDPGQGLRLIYYSQIVNDFQKGDIAEGYSVSREKKESFPLTVTSAQKNPTAFYLCASSERVDNEQFFGPGTRLTVL.

This clone was recorded once. The gene calls are TRBV6-5 and TRBJ2-2; 9 bases align to TRBD1. Per germline, CDR1 MNHEY and CDR2 SVGAGI. The CDR3 is made up of 14 amino acids. Trimming removed 8 bases from V and 3 bases from J; junction bases left unmatched: 4. The CDR3 here is CASLDRGYTGELFF. In DNA form, the CDR3 reads TGTGCCAGCCTGGACAGGGGCTACACCGGGGAGCTGTTTTTT.

The chain combines TRBV9 with TRBJ2-1, with 8 bases aligning to TRBD2. The J segment lost 7 bases and the V segment lost 5 bases, leaving 14 bases of the junction unmatched. The germline CDR1 and CDR2 sequences are SGDLS and YYNGEE. This CDR3 is built from 16 residues. CDR3 DNA sequence: TGTGCCAGCAGTCAAAGGTCAGCGGGAGTAGGGAATGAGCAGTTCTTC. Amino acid sequence: CASSQRSAGVGNEQFF.

The rearrangement uses TRBV4-2 and TRBJ1-1, with 7 bases aligning to TRBD1. Germline CDR1 and CDR2: LGHNA and YNFKEQ. This CDR3 has 15 residues. Unmatched junction bases numbered 3, after V lost 0 bases and J lost 2 bases. The CDR3 bases are TGTGCCAGCAGCCAAGATCCAGGGGGAAACACTGAAGCTTTCTTT. Translated, it gives CASSQDPGGNTEAFF.

The chain has TRBV2 and TRBJ2-5; D possibly corresponds to TRBD1 (6 bases). This CDR3 has 13 amino acids. The germline V gene encodes CDR1 SNHLY and CDR2 FYNNEI. V dropped 6 bases and J dropped 5 bases, with 13 bases sitting between them. Here the CDR3 DNA reads TGTGCCAGCAGGCCAACAGGGAGTGAGACCCAGTACTTC. As protein: CASRPTGSETQYF.

The sample holds one count of this clone. This rearrangement joins TRBV24-1 to TRBJ2-1, with TRBD1 matching over 7 bases. Germline CDR1 KGHDR, CDR2 SFDVKD. Losses at the gene ends were 0 bases for V and 0 bases for J; bases not matched to a gene: 1. The CDR3 consists of 16 residues. The CDR3 loop reads CATSDLTGDSYNEQFF. The CDR3 region has the DNA TGTGCCACCAGTGATTTGACAGGGGACTCCTACAATGAGCAGTTCTTC.

The chain recombines TRBV30 with TRBJ1-5, with D hard to call. The CDR3 loop spans 16 amino acids. Germline values: CDR1 GTSNPN, CDR2 SVGIG (reference sequence). V lost 0 bases, J lost 0 bases, and 12 bases lay in between. The CDR3 DNA sequence: TGTGCCTGGAGTGTACCGGGGTCTTATAGCAATCAGCCCCAGCATTTT. This translates into CAWSVPGSYSNQPQHF.

The rearrangement links TRBV5-8 to TRBJ2-7, with 14 bases that match TRBD2. The trim removed 4 bases at V and 5 bases at J, leaving 8 bases unmatched. The CDR3 spans 16 residues. Germline CDR1 SGHTS, CDR2 YDEGEE. The CDR3 sequence: CASSTGLAGDLDEQYV. The CDR3 DNA sequence: TGTGCCAGCAGCACGGGACTAGCGGGAGACCTTGACGAGCAGTACGTC.

The chain combines TRBV9 with TRBJ2-7, with 7 bases aligning to TRBD1. The J segment lost 2 bases and the V segment lost 4 bases, leaving 12 bases of the junction unmatched. The CDR3 spans 16 residues. CDR1 is SGDLS, CDR2 YYNGEE, per germline. For the CDR3, the DNA is TGTGCCAGCAGCTTGACAGGGCTAGTCGCCCCCTACGAGCAGTACTTC. It translates to CASSLTGLVAPYEQYF.

There are a few counts of this clone. The chain is built from TRBV7-9 and TRBJ2-3; 8 bases are a match to TRBD1. This CDR3 region has 15 residues. With V trimmed by 5 bases and J by 2 bases, 6 bases remained unmatched. The germline CDR1 and CDR2 sequences are SEHNR and FQNEAQ (reference sequence). Here the CDR3 reads CASSLGQGATDTQYF. The CDR3 coding sequence is TGTGCCAGCAGCCTAGGGCAGGGGGCCACAGATACGCAGTATTTT.

This chain links TRBV6-2 or TRBV6-3 with TRBJ2-2; 9 positions agree with TRBD2. The length of the CDR3 is 16 residues. The ends lost 2 bases at V and 9 bases at J; junction bases unmatched: 10. Per the germline V gene, CDR1 is MNHEY and CDR2 is SVGEGT. CDR3 bases: TGTGCCAGCAGTTACGGTGGTAGCGGGAGCGGGAGGGAGCTGTTTTTT. It specifies CASSYGGSGSGRELFF.

V gene TRBV15 combines with J gene TRBJ2-3, with D maybe TRBD1 (5 bases). The CDR3 runs to 17 residues. With 0 bases removed from V and 0 bases from J, the gap between germline ends came to 13 bases. Germline V gene lookup returns CDR1 LNHNV and CDR2 YYDKDF (reference sequence). The CDR3: CATSRDYRTSSTDTQYF. In DNA, the CDR3 is TGTGCCACCAGCAGAGATTATAGGACAAGTAGCACAGATACGCAGTATTTT.

The chain is built from TRBV30 and TRBJ1-4; TRBD1 matches at 7 bases. The junction had 3 bases not matched to a gene; V was cut back by 0 bases and J by 5 bases. The CDR3 has 14 residues. Germline V lookup: CDR1 GTSNPN, CDR2 SVGIG (reference sequence). The CDR3 DNA follows: TGTGCCTGGAGTGTAAAGGGACAGAATGAAAAACTGTTTTTT. Translating it yields CAWSVKGQNEKLFF.

The chain links TRBV19 to TRBJ2-3; 13 nucleotides match TRBD2. With V trimmed by 5 bases and J by 14 bases, 7 bases remained unmatched. Germline CDR1 is LNHDA and CDR2 is SQIVND (reference sequence). The CDR3 runs 13 residues. CDR3 sequence (DNA): TGTGCCAGTAGTCCGGGACTAGCGGGAAGAGTGTATTTT. Translation: CASSPGLAGRVYF.

The chain is built from TRBV6-2 or TRBV6-3 and TRBJ2-7; TRBD2 is a possible D gene (6 bases). This CDR3 comprises 15 residues. The germline V and J ends were trimmed by 5 bases and 3 bases, with 17 bases remaining between them. Germline CDR1 reads MNHEY; CDR2 reads SVGEGT. CDR3 protein: CASSQRPTSNYEQYV. The CDR3 DNA reads TGTGCCAGCAGTCAACGGCCGACTAGTAACTACGAGCAGTACGTC.

The CDR3 region is CASNRDREGNEQFF. The DNA of the CDR3 is TGTGCCAGCAACCGGGACAGGGAGGGTAATGAGCAGTTCTTC. The chain employs TRBV2 and TRBJ2-1, with 9 bases identical to TRBD1. This CDR3 is 14 amino acids long. Looked up from germline, CDR1 is SNHLY and CDR2 is FYNNEI. V was pared by 7 bases and J by 7 bases, with 8 bases of the junction left unmatched.

The rearrangement links TRBV9 to TRBJ1-4, with D hard to call. Germline CDR1 is SGDLS and CDR2 is YYNGEE. The CDR3 totals 14 residues. The V and J ends lost 4 bases and 3 bases respectively, with 10 bases between them. The CDR3 bases are TGTGCCAGCAGCCTCGGGGTGGCTAATGAAAAACTGTTTTTT. This codes for CASSLGVANEKLFF. Filled out from reference TRBV9 and TRBJ1-4, the complete variable domain reads DSGVTQTPKHLITATGQRVTLRCSPRSGDLSVYWYQQSLDQGLQFLIQYYNGEERAKGNILERFSAQQFPDLHSELNLSSLELGDSALYFCASSLGVANEKLFFGSGTQLSVL.